This TCR beta chain was recovered during a study of cytomegalovirus exposure and HLA in healthy donors. The donors were healthy bone marrow donors. Not recorded for this donor was the CMV serostatus. As to this clone: The antigen remains unidentified.

Study findings and constraints: Reports indicated that the classifier achieved high specificity and sensitivity in diagnosing cytomegalovirus status.

The PCR used 60 Vbeta and 13 Jbeta primers. Repertoires were generated with immunoSEQ multiplex PCR, while TCRdb's copy carries only in-frame clones and drops some. The sample holds over 85,000 clones, around 63% seen once. Germline V gene lookup returns CDR1 MDHEN and CDR2 SYDVKM. J gave up 6 bases and V 4 bases, and 9 bases lay outside the gene matches. This CDR3 is 15 amino acids long. The sequenced sample was PBMCs. The receptor was isolated from a human donor in good health. The chain is built from TRBV28 and TRBJ2-5; TRBD2 aligns across 9 bases. The CDR3 DNA sequence: TGTGCCAGCAGTTATAGCGGGAGCCGTAAGAAGACCCAGTACTTC. Its translation is CASSYSGSRKKTQYF.